Below, one T cell receptor beta chain is given with its context. Its binding antigen is unknown. No base quality information exists; no much larger clone differs at one position. This entry comes from a study of shared T cell receptors in the human thymus (dated by TCRdb to about 2021). A note on the overall study: The study examined how the human thymus generates shared, self-reactive T-cell receptor alpha chains.

Receptors were amplified or captured by the immunoSEQ multiplex PCR assay. In TCRdb, the immuneACCESS table is reduced to in-frame sequences with V and J assigned. These tables do not hold every clone; where another copy was compared, an unresolved V gene accounts for under half, and the others remain unexplained. The sample contains over 450,000 clones, around three quarters of them found a single time. 0.01% to 0.015% of the sample comes from the top ten. V lost 3 bases and J lost 4 bases, and the count of bases not matched to a germline gene is 2. The germline V gene yields SGDLS for CDR1 and YYNGEE for CDR2. From the cysteine through the phenylalanine, the CDR3 covers 15 amino acids. Of the read, only the CDR3 DNA is kept; its 45 bases are in frame from base 1. The same sample was also studied in work on human thymus T cells. The second study also describes: In Finland, the donors were immunologically healthy infants who were having open corrective cardiac surgery for congenital heart defects. Thymus tissue was obtained as surgical resects removed during corrective cardiac surgery. Both the thymic and the peripheral blood repertoires appeared to show biased V and J gene segment usage. The related research found that thymic TCR repertoires overlapped highly between unrelated individuals. The study used eight infant thymus samples plus four related peripheral blood samples to characterize TCR alpha and beta repertoires. Donor ages ranging from roughly 6 to 244 days were recorded, and several male and two female infants were included in the cohort. Thymocytes were released mechanically from tissue and stored at -70 °C as pellets of about 9-32 million cells. A QIAsymphony instrument was used to extract genomic DNA from frozen cell pellets. Using the immunoSEQ multiplex PCR assay, the TCRB and TCRAD loci were amplified from a standardized quantity of quality-controlled genomic DNA. The V(D)J region was spanned by amplicons of a length sufficient to cover the CDR3 and to identify V and J genes. Through the commercial immunoSEQ service, the amplicons were sequenced on an Illumina platform. Primer bias and sequencing errors were corrected as previously described, and TCRAD and TCRB definitions were based on the IMGT database. Analysis of the repertoires was done with immunoSEQ Analyzer 3.0 and VDJTools and included basic statistics, V/J segment usage, diversity estimates, rarefaction and pairwise overlap. To estimate diversity, the Chao1, ChaoE, Efron-Thisted, Shannon and inverse Simpson indices were applied, and diversity was also estimated on datasets down-sampled to the smallest sample. For repertoire overlap, CDR3 nucleotide sequence, V gene and J gene had to match strictly, and clustering was done by Jaccard-based multidimensional scaling. Thymus samples yielded on average approximately 860,000 unique TCRB clonotypes, compared with 80,000 to 85,000 from blood samples.

The chain employs TRBV9 and TRBJ2-3; 13 bases in between match TRBD2. The TCR originated in a boy younger than two with a congenital heart defect. Donor details come from another sample of the same person, matched by shared clones. Sequenced material: thymocytes. Here the CDR3 is given as CASSELAGGPDTQYF. The DNA reads TGTGCCAGCAGCGAACTAGCGGGAGGGCCAGATACGCAGTATTTT.